The rows below give T cell receptor beta chains drawn from one sample of a study of T cells in Graves' hyperthyroidism and ophthalmopathy. One entry per CDR3 protein, called by TCRdb with MiXCR from the multiplex PCR reads. The data hold approximately 360,000 distinct CDR3 sequences, with more than 20% observed a single time. Sequenced: blood. These receptors came from a man in his forties or fifties with Graves' hyperthyroidism. CDR3s include the opening cysteine and the closing phenylalanine or tryptophan. The D gene is left open where the match is weak. Rows may omit the clone size; those that give it use once, few, many or a size class.

few	TRBD1	TRBV2	TRBJ1-1	TGTGCCACCGGGGACAGGGCGGACACTGAAGCTTTCTTT	CATGDRADTEAFF
NA	NA	TRBV5-5	TRBJ1-2	TGTGCCAGCAGCTTGGGTCCGGGGGCGCAAGGTGGTGATGGCTACACCTTC	CASSLGPGAQGGDGYTF
NA	NA	TRBV3-1	TRBJ2-7	TGTGCCAGCAGCCAAGGCGCTGGGGGTCTTTACGAGCAGTACTTC	CASSQGAGGLYEQYF
NA	NA	TRBV28	TRBJ2-7	TGTGCCAGCAGCCTCGGACAGCGGAGGCAGTACTTC	CASSLGQRRQYF
many	NA	TRBV29-1	TRBJ1-1	TGCAGCGCCTGGGAAGGAAACACTGAAGCTTTCTTT	CSAWEGNTEAFF
NA	NA	TRBV11-2	TRBJ2-6	TGTGCCAGCAGGACGTTACAGGGCCCTGGGGCCAACGTCCTGACTTTC	CASRTLQGPGANVLTF
NA	TRBD2	TRBV19	TRBJ2-7	TGTGCCAGTAGTATTGCGGGAGGATATCCCTACGAGCAGTACTTC	CASSIAGGYPYEQYF
once	NA	TRBV5-1	TRBJ1-5	TGCGCCAGCAGCTTGGACGGGTCAGGCAATCAGCCCCAGCATTTT	CASSLDGSGNQPQHF
few	NA	TRBV16	TRBJ1-2	TGTGCCAGCAGCCAATCCAGGGAACTTAACTATGGCTACACCTTC	CASSQSRELNYGYTF
few	TRBD1	TRBV19	TRBJ1-1	TGTGCCAGTAGAGACAGGGCGAACACTGAAGCTTTCTTT	CASRDRANTEAFF
once	TRBD2	TRBV7-2	TRBJ2-7	TGTGCCAGCTATAGCGGGAGATACGAGCAGTACTTC	CASYSGRYEQYF
NA	TRBD2	TRBV10-2	TRBJ2-7	TGCGCCAGCAAGGAGCGGGAGTCCCCCTCCTACGAGCAGTACTTC	CASKERESPSYEQYF
NA	NA	TRBV11-3	TRBJ2-7	TGTGCCAGCAGCTTAGAGTTCAGGGGCTACGAGCAGTACTTC	CASSLEFRGYEQYF
NA	NA	TRBV7-3	TRBJ2-5	TGTGCCAGCAGCTTAACGGGACACGGGGAGACCCAGTACTTC	CASSLTGHGETQYF
few	TRBD1	TRBV12-3/TRBV12-4	TRBJ1-6	TGTGCCAGCAGCATCGACAGGGGTTCACCCCTCCACTTT	CASSIDRGSPLHF
few	TRBD1	TRBV3-1	TRBJ2-5	TGTGCCAGCAGCCGCGACAGGGTCCAAGAGACCCAGTACTTC	CASSRDRVQETQYF